This T cell receptor beta chain was found in a study of CD8+ T cells in alopecia areata. This clone was found once. Isolated RNA was reverse transcribed into cDNA used as the sequencing template. Sequenced by immunoSEQ multiplex PCR; TCRdb stores in-frame clones only, minus some. The sample comprises roughly 250,000 clones, approximately 61% of which are singletons, and approximately 1.2% rests with the top ten. The V gene end was trimmed by 0 bases and the J gene end by 16 bases; junction bases not matched to a gene: 7. CDR1 and CDR2 from the germline V gene are SGHDT and YYEEEE. CDR3 length equals 12 residues.

The V call is TRBV5-6, the J call TRBJ2-1; 7 bases map to TRBD2. The receptor comes from a human donor with alopecia areata. Sample: CD4+ T cells sorted from blood, taken at week 0. The CDR3 DNA is TGTGCCAGCAGCTTGGCGCAAGGCGGGGGATTCTTC. Residues: CASSLAQGGGFF.